This T cell receptor (beta chain) was retrieved from a study of blood T cell repertoires in COVID-19. Study-level background: Collection of acute and convalescent COVID-19 samples took place in the United States, Italy and Spain.

CDR3 length equals 16 residues. Germline loops: CDR1 SGHRS, CDR2 YFSETQ. V lost 0 bases to trimming and J lost 4 bases, with 15 bases between them. Assay used: immunoSEQ multiplex PCR; TCRdb lists only in-frame clones, some missing. The repertoire has 300,000 to 450,000 clones, approximately 84% of them found once; the top ten carry approximately 0.93%. Recovered status in Cohort 3 required two negative PCRs, clearance, or symptom resolution. The clonotype was recovered from a woman aged 25 to 39 who had recovered from COVID-19. This chain uses TRBV5-1 with TRBJ2-3; D is undetermined. Sequenced sample: PBMCs or T cells enriched from blood (not recorded which). In DNA form, the CDR3 reads TGCGCCAGCAGCTTGGCCCCAGTAGTCGGAGCAGATACGCAGTATTTT. This translates into CASSLAPVVGADTQYF.